The next 11 T cell receptor beta chains were all read from a single sample in a study of T cell repertoires in cytomegalovirus infection. TCRdb analysed the reads with MiXCR anew, one entry per CDR3 protein. The repertoire includes over 450,000 distinct CDR3 sequences, around 10% of them detected once, and roughly a tenth sits in the top ten. The sequenced sample was PBMCs. Receptor source: a human donor in good health (CMV status not recorded). Some clones in this sample may be carry-over from other donors' samples.

This clonotype has more than one count but fewer than ten. The rearrangement links TRBV12-3 or TRBV12-4 to TRBJ2-3, with 10 bases fitting TRBD2. Trimming removed 4 bases from V and 4 bases from J; junction bases left unmatched: 5. The CDR3 is 15 amino acids. Written as DNA, the CDR3 is TGTGCCAGCAGTTGGAGCGGGAGGGTGGCAGATACGCAGTATTTT. It encodes CASSWSGRVADTQYF.

This clonotype was seen ten or more times. V is TRBV7-3 and J is TRBJ2-1; D is possibly TRBD1 (5 bases). V was cut by 5 bases and J by 6 bases, with 14 bases left in between. The germline gives CDR1 SGHTA, CDR2 FQGTGA. The CDR3 length is 14 residues. DNA of the CDR3: TGTGCCAGCAGCCTCACTGACAGAGGCAATGAGCAGTTCTTC. It specifies CASSLTDRGNEQFF.

This clonotype was counted many times. V and J are TRBV12-3 or TRBV12-4 and TRBJ1-5; perhaps TRBD1 as D (5 bases). The CDR3 consists of 17 residues. V lost 1 base, J lost 3 bases, and 16 bases lay in between. The CDR3 region is CASSLEQAGLFNQPQHF. DNA of the CDR3: TGTGCCAGCAGTTTAGAGCAGGCAGGGCTGTTCAATCAGCCCCAGCATTTT.

This clonotype was found many times. The J gene is TRBJ1-2, the V gene TRBV7-9; D not certain. V was clipped by 5 bases and J by 0 bases, with 13 bases between them. The CDR3 has 15 amino acids. Germline V CDR1 and CDR2: SEHNR, FQNEAQ (reference sequence). This CDR3 reads CASSNLLPPNYGYTF. CDR3 DNA: TGTGCCAGCAGCAACCTCCTACCGCCTAACTATGGCTACACCTTC.

This clonotype was observed at least ten times. The V gene is TRBV24-1, the J gene TRBJ2-5; D not resolved. V gave up 4 bases and J gave up 2 bases, with 7 bases separating them. Germline-derived CDR1 and CDR2 are KGHDR and SFDVKD. This CDR3 region has 13 residues. In nucleotides, the CDR3 is TGTGCCACCAGTGAACTCCTACAAGAGACCCAGTACTTC. It encodes CATSELLQETQYF.

This clonotype was seen ten or more times. The chain couples TRBV12-3 or TRBV12-4 to TRBJ1-3, with a tentative D call TRBD1 (5 bases). CDR3 length equals 17 residues. The V end lost 0 bases, the J end lost 3 bases, and 15 bases lay between the germline ends. CDR3 region: CASSLAFARGRGNTIYF. Here the CDR3 DNA reads TGTGCCAGCAGTTTAGCGTTCGCCCGGGGCCGTGGAAACACCATATATTTT.

This clonotype was seen at least ten times. The V and J genes are TRBV6-1 and TRBJ2-3; the match to TRBD2 covers 8 bases. The CDR3 runs 16 residues. Trimming at V came to 4 bases and at J to 1 base, leaving 7 bases not matched to a gene. Germline CDR1 reads MNHNS; CDR2 reads SASEGT. The DNA of the CDR3 is TGTGCCAGCAGTGCTGGACTAGCCAGAGGCACAGATACGCAGTATTTT. Protein sequence: CASSAGLARGTDTQYF.

This clonotype was seen many times. The chain is built from TRBV7-6 and TRBJ2-1; unclear D gene. CDR1 and CDR2 (germline): SGHVS, FNYEAQ. This CDR3 comprises 15 residues. V gave up 1 base and J gave up 1 base, with 8 bases separating them. The CDR3 nucleotides are TGTGCCAGCAGCTTAGAGTTCGGTTCCTACAATGAGCAGTTCTTC. It yields the protein CASSLEFGSYNEQFF.

This clonotype was observed at least ten times. This chain joins TRBV18 and TRBJ1-2; D is possibly TRBD1 (6 bases). Per the germline V gene, CDR1 is KGHSH and CDR2 is LQKENI. V lost 5 bases and J lost 5, with 18 bases in between. The CDR3 spans 15 residues. The chain's CDR3 is CASSSPQGQLYGYTF. The CDR3 DNA is TGTGCCAGCTCATCTCCCCAAGGACAGCTATATGGCTACACCTTC.

This chain links TRBV20-1 with TRBJ1-5; the D gene is possibly TRBD1 (5 bases). The V and J ends lost 7 bases and 4 bases respectively, with 14 bases between them. Germline-derived CDR1 and CDR2 are DFQATT and SNEGSKA (reference sequence). The CDR3 consists of 13 residues. CDR3 in amino acids: CSVSTEGNQPQHF. The CDR3 DNA follows: TGCAGTGTTTCGACTGAGGGGAATCAGCCCCAGCATTTT.

This clonotype was detected ten times or more. As DNA, the CDR3 is TGTGCCAGCAGCTTAGTGCAGGGAAGAACCGGGGAGCTGTTTTTT. This sequence encodes CASSLVQGRTGELFF. The chain joins TRBV7-9 to TRBJ2-2; tentative D call: TRBD1 (5 bases). CDR1 SEHNR and CDR2 FQNEAQ come from the germline V gene (reference sequence). V was trimmed by 1 base and J by 5 bases, leaving 11 bases between them. The CDR3 totals 15 residues.